This T cell receptor (beta chain) was found in a study of blood T cell dynamics during melanoma immunotherapy. On the study more broadly: Patients with metastatic melanoma got pembrolizumab or nivolumab-ipilimumab as first-line care.

Each bulk PBMC sample had 300 to 400 ng DNA loaded. Profiled with immunoSEQ multiplex PCR; TCRdb holds only in-frame clones, not every one. Here the sample spans more than 8,500 clones, 70% to 90% being singletons. Findings and caveats of the study: Unlike progressors, later disease-control patients had W3 repertoires gaining clonality or diversity.

The germline V and J ends were trimmed by 5 bases and 3 bases, with 16 bases remaining between them. Germline loops: CDR1 SEHNR, CDR2 FQNEAQ (reference sequence). This CDR3 is built from 16 residues. Time point denoted: week 3, after first cycle of checkpoint inhibitor. Patients had no prior systemic cancer treatment, immunosuppressants or other active cancers. Note on this clone: Its antigen remains unidentified.

The clonotype originates from a human donor with melanoma. The gene calls are TRBV7-9 and TRBJ1-4; D might be TRBD1 (5 bases). The material sequenced was blood, taken from a patient treated with checkpoint blockade. The DNA for the CDR3 is TGTGCCAGCAGCCCAGGAGCGGGGGTCGCTAATGAAAAACTGTTTTTT. Translation: CASSPGAGVANEKLFF.